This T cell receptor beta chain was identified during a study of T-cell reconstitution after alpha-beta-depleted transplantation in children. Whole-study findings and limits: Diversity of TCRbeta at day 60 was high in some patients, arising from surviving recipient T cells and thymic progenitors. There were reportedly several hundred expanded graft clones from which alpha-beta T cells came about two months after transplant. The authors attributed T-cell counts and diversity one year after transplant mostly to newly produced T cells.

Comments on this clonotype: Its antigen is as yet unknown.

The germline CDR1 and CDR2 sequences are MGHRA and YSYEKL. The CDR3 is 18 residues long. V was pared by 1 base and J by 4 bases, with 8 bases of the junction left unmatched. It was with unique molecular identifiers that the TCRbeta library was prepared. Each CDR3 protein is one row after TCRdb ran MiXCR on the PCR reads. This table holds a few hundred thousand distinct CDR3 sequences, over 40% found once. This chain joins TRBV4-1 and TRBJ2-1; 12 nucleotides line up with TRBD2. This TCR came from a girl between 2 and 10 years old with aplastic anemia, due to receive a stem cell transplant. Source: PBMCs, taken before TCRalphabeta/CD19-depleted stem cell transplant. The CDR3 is CASSQGKGLAGLYNEQFF. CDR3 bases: TGCGCCAGCAGCCAAGGAAAAGGACTAGCGGGACTATACAATGAGCAGTTCTTC.